This entry describes one TCR beta chain. Its antigen is currently unknown. The sample belongs to a study of regulatory dendritic cells for organ transplantation. Using immunoSEQ multiplex PCR, the repertoire was profiled, and TCRdb retains in-frame clones only, with some absent. The sample lists roughly 20,000 clones; over 75% were seen once. Sorted T cells were CFSE-labeled and cultured less than 6 days with allogeneic regulatory or mature dendritic cells at 1:10. The sequence derives from a human donor in good health. The sequencing input was naive CD4+ T cells from blood cultured with regulatory dendritic cells. The subset is: CD45RA+ naive T cells.

The CDR3 protein is CASSTRQSLSGNTIYF. The CDR3 DNA follows: TGTGCCAGTAGTACCAGACAGTCTCTCTCTGGAAACACCATATATTTT. The chain couples TRBV19 to TRBJ1-3; TRBD1 might be the D (5 bases). V shed 4 bases and J shed 0 bases, with 13 bases lying between them. Germline values: CDR1 LNHDA, CDR2 SQIVND (reference sequence). The CDR3 covers 16 residues.